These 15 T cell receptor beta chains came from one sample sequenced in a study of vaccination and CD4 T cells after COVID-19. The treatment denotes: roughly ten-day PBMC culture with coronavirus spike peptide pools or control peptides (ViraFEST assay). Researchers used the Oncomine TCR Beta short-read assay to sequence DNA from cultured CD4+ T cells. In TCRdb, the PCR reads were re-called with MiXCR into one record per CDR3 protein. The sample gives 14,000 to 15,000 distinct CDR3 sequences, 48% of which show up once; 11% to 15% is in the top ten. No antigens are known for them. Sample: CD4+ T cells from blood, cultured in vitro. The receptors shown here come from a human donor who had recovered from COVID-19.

CDR3 nucleotide sequence: TGTGCCAGCAGCACTTCGACAGGCGGCTACACCTTC. Encoded protein: CASSTSTGGYTF. The V and J genes are TRBV27 and TRBJ1-2; weak D call: TRBD1 (6 bases). V lost 6 bases, J lost 8 bases, and 13 bases lay in between. CDR1 MNHEY and CDR2 SMNVEV come from the germline V gene (reference sequence). The CDR3 sequence is 12 residues long.

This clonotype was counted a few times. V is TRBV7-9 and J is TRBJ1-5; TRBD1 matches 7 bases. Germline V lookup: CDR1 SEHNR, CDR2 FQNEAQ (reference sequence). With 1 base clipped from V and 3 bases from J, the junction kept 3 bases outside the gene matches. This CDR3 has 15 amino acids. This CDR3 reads CASSLGTGNNQPQHF. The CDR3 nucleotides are TGTGCCAGCAGCTTAGGGACAGGCAACAATCAGCCCCAGCATTTT. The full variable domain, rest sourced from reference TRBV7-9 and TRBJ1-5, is DTGVSQNPRHKITKRGQNVTFRCDPISEHNRLYWYRQTLGQGPEFLTYFQNEAQLEKSRLLSDRFSAERPKGSFSTLEIQRTEQGDSAMYLCASSLGTGNNQPQHFGDGTRLSIL.

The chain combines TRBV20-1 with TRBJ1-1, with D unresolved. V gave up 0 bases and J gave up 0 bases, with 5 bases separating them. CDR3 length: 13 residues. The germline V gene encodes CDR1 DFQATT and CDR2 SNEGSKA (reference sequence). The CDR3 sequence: CSARDKLNTEAFF. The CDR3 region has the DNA TGCAGTGCTAGAGACAAACTGAACACTGAAGCTTTCTTT.

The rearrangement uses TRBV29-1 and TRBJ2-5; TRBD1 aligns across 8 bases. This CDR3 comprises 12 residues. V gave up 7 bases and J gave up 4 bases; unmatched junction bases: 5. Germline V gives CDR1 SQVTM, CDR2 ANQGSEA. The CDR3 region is CSGGQGGETQYF. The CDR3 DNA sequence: TGCAGCGGTGGACAGGGTGGAGAGACCCAGTACTTC.

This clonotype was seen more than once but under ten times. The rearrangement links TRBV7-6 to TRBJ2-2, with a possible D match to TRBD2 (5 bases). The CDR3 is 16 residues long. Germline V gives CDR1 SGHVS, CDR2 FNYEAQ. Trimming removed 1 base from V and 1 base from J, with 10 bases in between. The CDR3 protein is CASSLGRARNTGELFF. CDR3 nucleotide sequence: TGTGCCAGCAGCTTAGGGCGGGCTAGGAACACCGGGGAGCTGTTTTTT.

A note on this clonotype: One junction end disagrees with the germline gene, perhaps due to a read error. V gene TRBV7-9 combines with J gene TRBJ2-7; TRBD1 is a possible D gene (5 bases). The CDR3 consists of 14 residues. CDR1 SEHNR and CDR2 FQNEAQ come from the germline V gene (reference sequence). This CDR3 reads CASSLSQGPYEQYF. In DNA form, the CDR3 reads TGCGCCAGCAGCTTGTCTCAGGGTCCCTACGAGCAGTACTTC.

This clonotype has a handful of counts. The CDR3 sequence is CASSMDRTQPQHF. The CDR3 nucleotides read TGTGCCAGTAGTATGGACAGAACTCAGCCCCAGCATTTT. The V and J genes are TRBV19 and TRBJ1-5; D may be TRBD1 (6 bases). V lost 3 bases and J lost 6, with 9 bases in between. Germline values: CDR1 LNHDA, CDR2 SQIVND (reference sequence). The CDR3 has 13 amino acids.

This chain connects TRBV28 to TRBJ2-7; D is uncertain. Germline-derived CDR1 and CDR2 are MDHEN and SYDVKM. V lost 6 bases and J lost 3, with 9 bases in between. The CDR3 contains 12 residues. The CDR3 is CASRTTDYEQYF. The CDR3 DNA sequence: TGTGCCAGCAGGACGACTGACTACGAGCAGTACTTC.

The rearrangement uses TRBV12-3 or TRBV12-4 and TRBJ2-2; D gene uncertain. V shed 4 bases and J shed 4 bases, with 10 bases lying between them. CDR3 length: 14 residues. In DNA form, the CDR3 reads TGTGCCAGCAGTTCACTATGGGGCACCGGGGAGCTGTTTTTT. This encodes CASSSLWGTGELFF.

The CDR3 nucleotides read TGTGCCAGCAGTGTTCAGGGACCCTATGGCTACACCTTC. Amino acid sequence: CASSVQGPYGYTF. The chain combines TRBV2 with TRBJ1-2, with TRBD1 as a possible D gene (5 bases). Germline-derived CDR1 and CDR2 are SNHLY and FYNNEI. There are 13 residues in the CDR3. The germline V and J ends were trimmed by 4 bases and 4 bases, with 10 bases remaining between them.

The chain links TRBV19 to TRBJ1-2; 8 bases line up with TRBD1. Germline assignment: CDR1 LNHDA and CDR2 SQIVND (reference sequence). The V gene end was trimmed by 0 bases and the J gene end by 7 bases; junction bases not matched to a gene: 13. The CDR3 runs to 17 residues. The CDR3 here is CASSIDLMRQGYPGYTF. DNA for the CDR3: TGTGCCAGTAGTATAGATCTGATGAGACAGGGGTATCCTGGCTACACCTTC.

CDR3 DNA: TGCATTATTACTAGCGGGGGTGCCGGGGATACGCAGTATTTT. This sequence encodes CIITSGGAGDTQYF. The genes are TRBV20-1 and TRBJ2-3; TRBD2 matches 11 bases. CDR3 length: 14 amino acids. CDR1 and CDR2 (germline): DFQATT, SNEGSKA (reference sequence).

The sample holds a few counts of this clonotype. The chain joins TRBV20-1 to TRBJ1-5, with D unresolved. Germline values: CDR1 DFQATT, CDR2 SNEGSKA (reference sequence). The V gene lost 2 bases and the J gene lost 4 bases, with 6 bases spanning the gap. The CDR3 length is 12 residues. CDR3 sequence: CSARTGNQPQHF. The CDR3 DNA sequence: TGCAGTGCTAGAACGGGGAATCAGCCCCAGCATTTT.

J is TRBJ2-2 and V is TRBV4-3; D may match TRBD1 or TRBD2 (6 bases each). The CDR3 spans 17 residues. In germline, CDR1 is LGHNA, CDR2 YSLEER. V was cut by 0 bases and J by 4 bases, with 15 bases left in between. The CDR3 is CASSQEMGGASTGELFF. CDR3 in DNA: TGCGCCAGCAGCCAAGAAATGGGGGGCGCTTCCACCGGGGAGCTGTTTTTT.

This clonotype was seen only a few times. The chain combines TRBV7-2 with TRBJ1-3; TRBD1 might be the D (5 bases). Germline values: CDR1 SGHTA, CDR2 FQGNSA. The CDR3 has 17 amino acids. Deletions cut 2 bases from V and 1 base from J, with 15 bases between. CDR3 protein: CASSLYSGVGSGNTIYF. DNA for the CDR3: TGTGCCAGCAGCTTATATTCGGGGGTGGGATCTGGAAACACCATATATTTT.